The present TCR beta chain was sequenced within a study of blood T cell repertoires in COVID-19. For the study at large: The analysed material was cDNA or gDNA that came from T cells, B-cell-depleted T cells, or PBMCs.

Participant ages covered about 18 to 100 years across 24 US areas. Participants' reported clinical history set cohort assignment. The authors' processing: Cell counts per sample came from amplifying reference gene primers. Assay used: immunoSEQ multiplex PCR; TCRdb lists only in-frame clones, some missing. V, J and clone size are those of that table, while D and trimming were read from the DNA. The sample lists 450,000 or so clones, around 90% occurring once. This CDR3 contains 17 residues. Germline CDR1 reads GTSNPN; CDR2 reads SVGIG (reference sequence). The trim removed 1 base at V and 7 bases at J, leaving 16 bases unmatched.

Sequencing input: PBMCs or T cells enriched from blood (not recorded which). V and J are TRBV30 and TRBJ2-5; 9 nucleotides match TRBD2. This sequence originates from a man between 18 and 29 years old who had recovered from COVID-19. The CDR3 region is CAWSGKDYLGGRGTQYF. In nucleotides, the CDR3 is TGTGCCTGGAGTGGAAAGGATTACCTGGGCGGGAGGGGGACCCAGTACTTC.